This TCR beta chain was obtained from a study of T-cell memory formation after mild COVID-19. This clonotype was recorded a few times. TCRdb called the 5' RACE reads again in MiXCR, with one record for every CDR3 protein. Found here are hundreds of thousands of distinct CDR3 sequences, about 20% of them singletons; the top ten hold 20% to 25%. The CDR3 totals 16 residues. V shed 1 base and J 7 bases; nucleotides not matched to a gene: 9. The V gene's germline CDR1 is SGHAT and CDR2 FQNNGV. This sequence originates from a man in his late teens or twenties who had mild COVID-19 (a few samples of this study predate the infection). Cell type and time point are not known. The chain couples TRBV11-2 to TRBJ2-1; 8 nucleotides agree with TRBD1. The sequenced sample consisted of PBMCs or a T cell subset sorted from them (not recorded which). CDR3 residues: CASSLAWGTGRNEQFF. For the CDR3, the DNA is TGTGCCAGCAGCTTAGCGTGGGGGACAGGTAGAAATGAGCAGTTCTTC.